These 10 T cell receptor beta chains were all obtained from the same sample, sequenced in a study of blood T cell repertoires in COVID-19. The assay was immunoSEQ multiplex PCR, and TCRdb's table has in-frame clones only and misses some. In the table there are 150,000 or so clones, 80% to 85% of which are singletons. The sequenced sample consisted of peripheral blood. These receptors were obtained from a man younger than 30 with active or convalescent COVID-19.

This chain links TRBV9 with TRBJ1-1, with a tentative D call TRBD1 (6 bases). Trimming pared 7 bases from V and 4 bases from J, leaving 14 bases between. Per the germline V gene, CDR1 is SGDLS and CDR2 is YYNGEE. This CDR3 comprises 13 residues. CDR3 coding DNA: TGTGCCAGCGGCAGCGGCAGGGGCACTGAAGCTTTCTTT. This translates into CASGSGRGTEAFF. The variable domain in full, with the rest retrieved from reference TRBV9 and TRBJ1-1, is DSGVTQTPKHLITATGQRVTLRCSPRSGDLSVYWYQQSLDQGLQFLIQYYNGEERAKGNILERFSAQQFPDLHSELNLSSLELGDSALYFCASGSGRGTEAFFGQGTRLTVV.

The rearrangement joins TRBV9 to TRBJ1-4; a weak D match, TRBD1 (6 bases). The germline V gene has CDR1 SGDLS and CDR2 YYNGEE. V lost 3 bases, J lost 8 bases, and 20 bases lay in between. This CDR3 has 16 amino acids. This chain's CDR3 is CASSGDAPGAGEKLFF. In DNA form, the CDR3 reads TGTGCCAGCAGCGGAGACGCCCCAGGGGCTGGAGAAAAACTGTTTTTT.

This clone has only one observation. V and J are TRBV7-2 and TRBJ1-2; the match to TRBD1 covers 7 bases. From germline, CDR1 is SGHTA and CDR2 FQGNSA. The CDR3 runs to 14 residues. V lost 6 bases, J lost 6 bases, and 10 bases stayed unmatched. The CDR3 coding sequence is TGTGCCAGCAGTAATGGCAGGGGGTTGGATGGCTACACCTTC. As protein: CASSNGRGLDGYTF.

This chain uses TRBV7-6 with TRBJ1-2, with 10 bases matching TRBD1. J was trimmed by 4 bases and V by 5 bases; bases with no gene match: 7. The CDR3 sequence is 15 residues long. Germline assignment: CDR1 SGHVS and CDR2 FNYEAQ. The CDR3 protein is CASSPRDRGFYGYTF. DNA of the CDR3: TGTGCCAGCAGCCCCCGGGACAGGGGCTTCTATGGCTACACCTTC.

The rearrangement links TRBV7-9 to TRBJ2-1, with D maybe TRBD1 (6 bases). This CDR3 contains 14 residues. V shed 0 bases and J shed 11 bases, with 14 bases lying between them. The V gene's germline CDR1 is SEHNR and CDR2 FQNEAQ (reference sequence). In DNA, the CDR3 is TGTGCCAGCAGCTTAGCCCTTGTCCGGGACAAGCAGTTCTTC. Protein sequence: CASSLALVRDKQFF.

The rearrangement joins TRBV6-5 to TRBJ1-2, with TRBD1 matching 7 bases. From germline, CDR1 is MNHEY and CDR2 SVGAGI. With 4 bases clipped from V and 7 bases from J, the junction kept 9 bases outside the gene matches. The CDR3 sequence is 14 residues long. This chain's CDR3 is CASSSATGESGYTF. The CDR3 coding sequence is TGTGCCAGCAGTTCAGCTACAGGGGAAAGTGGCTACACCTTC.

V usage is TRBV29-1 and J usage is TRBJ2-7; weak D call: TRBD1 (6 bases). Trimming shortened V by 5 bases and J by 3 bases, and 23 bases separated the two germline ends. Germline CDR1 is SQVTM and CDR2 is ANQGSEA. The length of the CDR3 is 16 residues. For the CDR3, the DNA is TGCAGCGTTCTCGGACTTGAGGGGGTGGGACGCTACGAGCAGTACTTC. Translated, it gives CSVLGLEGVGRYEQYF.

The genes are TRBV27 and TRBJ1-2; D is undetermined. The V end was cut by 2 bases, the J end by 4 bases, with 14 bases between. Looked up from germline, CDR1 is MNHEY and CDR2 is SMNVEV (reference sequence). This CDR3 is 15 amino acids long. The CDR3 loop reads CASSLRGASTYGYTF. The CDR3 nucleotides are TGTGCCAGCAGTTTACGAGGAGCCTCTACCTATGGCTACACCTTC.

The J gene is TRBJ2-7, the V gene TRBV2; 9 nucleotides align to TRBD1. V lost 6 bases, J lost 5 bases, and 8 bases stayed unmatched. From germline, CDR1 is SNHLY and CDR2 FYNNEI. The CDR3 sequence is 14 residues long. The CDR3 coding sequence is TGTGCCAGCAGGCCGGGACAGGGTATCAACGAGCAGTACTTC. Translated: CASRPGQGINEQYF.

J is TRBJ1-1 and V is TRBV5-4; 7 bases match TRBD1. V trimming: 4 bases; J trimming: 2 bases; junction bases outside the gene matches: 11. This CDR3 is built from 16 residues. Germline lookup yields CDR1 SGHNT and CDR2 YYREEE (reference sequence). Here the CDR3 reads CASSRTPDRRNTEAFF. The CDR3 bases are TGTGCCAGCAGCAGAACCCCGGACAGGCGCAACACTGAAGCTTTCTTT.